Below are 24 T cell receptor beta chains sequenced from a single sample in a study of early T cells in non-severe SARS-CoV-2 infection (dated by TCRdb to about 2021). To prepare the library, 5' RACE was applied. Sequencing instrument: NextSeq 500. TCRdb trimmed the raw reads at Q25, called clones with MiXCR and kept productive beta chains. CDR3 protein duplicates are merged, each entry listing the most common genes and DNA. The sample table shows about 55,000 distinct CDR3 sequences, and more than 13% are seen once. The ten biggest clones cover more than 8.5% of the sample. The sample was whole blood, taken at baseline. The receptors were gathered from an adult who was a healthcare worker with PCR-confirmed SARS-CoV-2 infection or an uninfected control (not recorded which).

This clonotype was found many times. The genes are TRBV11-2 and TRBJ1-4; D is perhaps TRBD1 (5 bases). V gave up 5 bases and J gave up 7 bases, with 14 bases separating them. This CDR3 contains 14 residues. Germline CDR1 SGHAT, CDR2 FQNNGV. This CDR3 reads CASSLRDRAEKLFF. The CDR3 DNA sequence: TGTGCCAGCAGCCTTCGGGACCGGGCTGAAAAACTGTTTTTT.

This sequence joins TRBV10-1 and TRBJ2-5, with 8 nucleotides matching TRBD1. J gave up 5 bases and V 2 bases, and 10 bases lay outside the gene matches. This CDR3 is 16 amino acids long. Germline V gene lookup returns CDR1 WNHNN and CDR2 SYGVQD (reference sequence). CDR3 coding DNA: TGCGCCAGCAGTGAGACTCCGGGACAGGCTTTTGAGACCCAGTACTTC. It translates to CASSETPGQAFETQYF.

This clonotype has just a few counts. J is TRBJ2-2 and V is TRBV29-1, with D perhaps TRBD2 (7 bases). Per germline, CDR1 SQVTM and CDR2 ANQGSEA. V lost 6 bases and J lost 9, with 20 bases in between. The CDR3 sequence is 14 residues long. CDR3 loop: CSVRGGHPQWELFF. The DNA for the CDR3 is TGCAGCGTGAGGGGGGGACACCCACAGTGGGAGCTGTTTTTT.

The sample holds many counts of this clonotype. This chain connects TRBV5-1 to TRBJ1-3; D is unresolved. Germline V gives CDR1 SGHRS, CDR2 YFSETQ. The CDR3 runs to 15 residues. The ends were cut back, 0 bases at V and 0 bases at J, with 7 bases in the middle. The CDR3 DNA reads TGCGCCAGCAGCTTGGACGGACGCTCTGGAAACACCATATATTTT. Amino acid sequence: CASSLDGRSGNTIYF.

The chain has TRBV12-2 and TRBJ2-3. TRBV12-2 constitutes a pseudogene. The CDR3 sequence is 11 residues long. This chain's CDR3 is CASRFWDTQYF. DNA of the CDR3: TGTGCAAGTCGCTTTTGGGATACGCAGTATTTT.

This clonotype was seen a handful of times. V and J are TRBV28 and TRBJ1-4, with 7 bases matching TRBD1. Looked up from germline, CDR1 is MDHEN and CDR2 is SYDVKM. CDR3 size: 14 residues. After removal of 3 bases from V and 6 bases from J, the junction contained 4 bases not matched to a gene. The CDR3 DNA reads TGTGCCAGCAGTTTCACAGGGGCCCATGAAAAACTGTTTTTT. Residues: CASSFTGAHEKLFF.

The J gene is TRBJ1-1, the V gene TRBV6-6, with D unclear. Trimming removed 0 bases at V and 1 base at J, with 6 bases between. CDR3 length: 14 residues. Germline CDR1 and CDR2: MNHNY and SVGAGI (reference sequence). This chain's CDR3 is CASSYSGGNTEAFF. The CDR3 DNA is TGTGCCAGCAGTTACTCTGGTGGGAACACTGAAGCTTTCTTT.

This sequence joins TRBV2 and TRBJ1-2; D uncertain. Looked up from germline, CDR1 is SNHLY and CDR2 is FYNNEI. The germline V and J ends were trimmed by 7 bases and 4 bases, with 13 bases remaining between them. The CDR3 contains 13 residues. CDR3: CASTPPGIYGYTF. Here the CDR3 DNA reads TGTGCCAGCACCCCGCCCGGGATCTATGGCTACACCTTC.

The chain has TRBV7-2 and TRBJ1-2; D is ambiguous. Germline CDR1 and CDR2: SGHTA and FQGNSA. Trimming stripped 0 bases from V and 5 bases from J, with 7 bases between. The CDR3 has 13 residues. For the CDR3, the DNA is TGTGCCAGCAGCTTAGCCTCCGAATATGGCTACACCTTC. It codes for CASSLASEYGYTF.

This chain joins TRBV5-4 and TRBJ1-6, with a possible D match to TRBD1 (5 bases). Looked up from germline, CDR1 is SGHNT and CDR2 is YYREEE (reference sequence). V dropped 10 bases and J dropped 6 bases, with 17 bases sitting between them. The CDR3 length is 14 residues. The DNA of the CDR3 is TGTGCCGCCCGGACACCGAGCCTTAATTCACCCCTCCACTTT. It specifies CAARTPSLNSPLHF.

The rearrangement links TRBV6-1 to TRBJ2-7, with no clear D. Per the germline V gene, CDR1 is MNHNS and CDR2 is SASEGT. This CDR3 contains 13 residues. V lost 8 bases, J lost 0 bases, and 11 bases lay in between. DNA of the CDR3: TGTGCCAGCGGTTTTAGTCTCTCCTACGAGCAGTACTTC. Its translation: CASGFSLSYEQYF.

This clonotype was observed many times. The V gene is TRBV11-2, the J gene TRBJ2-1; 7 bases are shared with TRBD2. Germline assignment: CDR1 SGHAT and CDR2 FQNNGV. V shed 5 bases and J 3 bases; nucleotides not matched to a gene: 10. This CDR3 is 16 amino acids long. The CDR3 nucleotides are TGTGCCAGCAGCAATAGATTTCCTAGCGGCTACAATGAGCAGTTCTTC. Translation: CASSNRFPSGYNEQFF.

This chain links TRBV15 with TRBJ1-6; D gene uncertain. Germline V gives CDR1 LNHNV, CDR2 YYDKDF (reference sequence). CDR3 length equals 15 residues. V lost 0 bases to trimming and J lost 7 bases, with 10 bases between them. CDR3 residues: CATSRDPLLNSPLHF. The CDR3 DNA sequence: TGTGCCACCAGCAGAGATCCACTCTTAAATTCACCCCTCCACTTT.

This clonotype has a count of ten or more. The chain links TRBV11-2 to TRBJ1-1, with D unresolved. Germline CDR1 SGHAT, CDR2 FQNNGV. CDR3 length: 15 residues. V was clipped by 2 bases and J by 1 base, with 11 bases between them. The CDR3 coding sequence is TGTGCCAGCAGCTTAAGTGGGGTTGCGAACACTGAAGCTTTCTTT. Residues: CASSLSGVANTEAFF.

This clonotype was detected ten times or more. The V and J genes are TRBV24-1 and TRBJ2-3, with TRBD1 identical over 7 bases. V shed 2 bases, J shed 0 bases, and the junction held 7 bases outside the gene matches. The germline V gene encodes CDR1 KGHDR and CDR2 SFDVKD. CDR3 length equals 17 residues. The CDR3 region is CATSDWDSSFSTDTQYF. DNA of the CDR3: TGTGCCACCAGTGATTGGGACAGCAGCTTTAGCACAGATACGCAGTATTTT.

This clonotype has more than one count but fewer than ten. The rearrangement joins TRBV2 to TRBJ2-1, with 9 bases that match TRBD1. Germline V gene data show CDR1 as SNHLY and CDR2 as FYNNEI. The CDR3 length is 14 residues. Losses at the gene ends were 9 bases for V and 1 base for J; bases not matched to a gene: 4. The CDR3 reads CARPGQGSYNEQFF. The CDR3 DNA sequence: TGTGCCAGACCGGGACAGGGTTCCTACAATGAGCAGTTCTTC.

This clonotype is categorized as medium-sized (0.01 to 0.1%). The J gene is TRBJ2-3, the V gene TRBV11-2; D not resolved. This CDR3 is 14 amino acids long. Germline V gives CDR1 SGHAT, CDR2 FQNNGV. V gave up 7 bases and J gave up 1 base, with 12 bases separating them. CDR3 region: CASTRIDGTDTQYF. CDR3 sequence (DNA): TGTGCCAGCACCCGCATAGACGGCACAGATACGCAGTATTTT.

The rearrangement joins TRBV5-1 to TRBJ2-7; TRBD1 agrees at 7 bases. V shed 1 base and J 1 base; nucleotides not matched to a gene: 8. The CDR3 is made up of 16 amino acids. Per germline, CDR1 SGHRS and CDR2 YFSETQ. In DNA, the CDR3 is TGCGCCAGCAGCTTGATCTCCGGGACAGCTTCCTACGAGCAGTACTTC. Translated, it gives CASSLISGTASYEQYF.

This clonotype was seen a handful of times. The rearrangement links TRBV2 to TRBJ2-7; 12 positions match TRBD2. CDR1 and CDR2 from the germline V gene are SNHLY and FYNNEI. The V gene end was trimmed by 2 bases and the J gene end by 6 bases; junction bases not matched to a gene: 8. The CDR3 covers 16 residues. CDR3 in amino acids: CASSELLAGGYGEQYF. CDR3 sequence (DNA): TGTGCCAGCAGTGAACTCCTAGCGGGGGGGTATGGCGAGCAGTACTTC.

The DNA for the CDR3 is TGCGCCAGCAGCTTGGACGAAGGGAGGCCTGAAGCTTTCTTT. Its translation is CASSLDEGRPEAFF. This chain uses TRBV5-1 with TRBJ1-1; no firm D call. There are 14 residues in the CDR3. The ends were cut back, 0 bases at V and 6 bases at J, with 12 bases in the middle. Germline CDR1 and CDR2: SGHRS and YFSETQ. The complete variable domain, with remaining parts taken from reference TRBV5-1 and TRBJ1-1, reads KAGVTQTPRYLIKTRGQQVTLSCSPISGHRSVSWYQQTPGQGLQFLFEYFSETQRNKGNFPGRFSGRQFSNSRSEMNVSTLELGDSALYLCASSLDEGRPEAFFGQGTRLTVV.

The genes are TRBV5-1 and TRBJ2-1; 11 bases are shared with TRBD2. V shed 8 bases, J shed 8 bases, and the junction held 9 bases outside the gene matches. The CDR3 length is 14 residues. Germline CDR1 and CDR2: SGHRS and YFSETQ. This chain's CDR3 is CASRTGLAVDEQFF. The CDR3 region has the DNA TGCGCCAGTAGAACGGGACTAGCGGTGGATGAGCAGTTCTTC.

The V and J genes are TRBV7-2 and TRBJ2-7; 8 bases map to TRBD2. With 5 bases clipped from V and 3 bases from J, the junction kept 6 bases outside the gene matches. This CDR3 spans 14 amino acids. Looked up from germline, CDR1 is SGHTA and CDR2 is FQGNSA. In nucleotides, the CDR3 is TGTGCCAGCAGCCCATGGGGACTAGACTACGAGCAGTACTTC. This gives the protein CASSPWGLDYEQYF.

The genes are TRBV12-3 or TRBV12-4 and TRBJ1-1; the D gene is possibly TRBD1 (6 bases). The CDR3 contains 12 residues. V gave up 4 bases and J gave up 6 bases, with 9 bases separating them. Here the CDR3 DNA reads TGTGCCAGCAGTTCCCGGACAGCTGAAGCTTTCTTT. This codes for CASSSRTAEAFF.

This clonotype has a handful of counts. V gene TRBV2 combines with J gene TRBJ2-7; D uncertain. V shed 8 bases and J shed 2 bases, with 13 bases lying between them. The germline V gene encodes CDR1 SNHLY and CDR2 FYNNEI. CDR3 size: 13 residues. The CDR3 loop reads CASAPGQPYEQYF. CDR3 nucleotide sequence: TGTGCCAGCGCCCCAGGCCAACCCTACGAGCAGTACTTC.